This entry describes one TCR beta chain. The data are from a study of blood T cells in healthy people across ages. Study-level information: There was about one barcoded beta molecule captured by template switching per two T cells.

For every donor, a draw yielded 8.5 to 10 milliliters of peripheral blood. The study isolated at least 6 million PBMCs from each sample. PCR was performed a second time for roughly 7 to 11 cycles using a sample-barcoded 5' primer and a J-beta primer mix. TCRdb called the 5' RACE reads again in MiXCR, with one record for every CDR3 protein. The table has 650,000 to 1,000,000 distinct CDR3 sequences, around 34% seen once. V was pared by 7 bases and J by 0 bases, with 10 bases between. The CDR3 extends over 15 amino acids. From germline, CDR1 is MNHNS and CDR2 SASEGT. Sequencing was carried out using blood. The rearrangement links TRBV6-1 to TRBJ2-6; D unresolved. The TCR comes from a young man in good health. The CDR3 coding sequence is TGTGCCAGCATACTACAGTCCTCTGGGGCCAACGTCCTGACTTTC. The encoded protein is CASILQSSGANVLTF.